The 32 T cell receptor beta chains presented below share a single source sample, sequenced in a study of blood T cell repertoires in COVID-19. The method was immunoSEQ multiplex PCR; TCRdb's version includes in-frame clones alone and lacks a portion of them. This table has 150,000 to 180,000 clones, about 90% appearing once. The sample was peripheral blood. These receptors were obtained from a man in his forties or fifties with acute or convalescent COVID-19.

The chain has TRBV27 and TRBJ2-1; D perhaps matches TRBD2 (6 bases). Germline lookup yields CDR1 MNHEY and CDR2 SMNVEV (reference sequence). V shed 6 bases and J shed 4 bases, with 13 bases lying between them. This CDR3 is 14 amino acids long. CDR3 sequence: CASRATGTYNEQFF. CDR3 nucleotides: TGTGCCAGCAGAGCTACCGGGACTTACAATGAGCAGTTCTTC.

This sequence joins TRBV20-1 and TRBJ2-7, with D uncertain. V gave up 3 bases and J gave up 4 bases, with 10 bases separating them. The CDR3 runs 12 residues. Germline V gene data show CDR1 as DFQATT and CDR2 as SNEGSKA (reference sequence). The CDR3 nucleotides read TGCAGTGCTAGTAACAGCCCGTACGAGCAGTACGTC. Protein product: CSASNSPYEQYV.

The rearrangement uses TRBV10-3 and TRBJ2-1; 7 nucleotides align to TRBD1. CDR1 is ENHRY and CDR2 is SYGVKD in the germline V gene. The junction had 6 bases not matched to a gene; V was cut back by 0 bases and J by 4 bases. The CDR3 is 16 residues long. For the CDR3, the DNA is TGTGCCATCAGTGAGTCAGAGGGACAGTATTACAATGAGCAGTTCTTC. Encoded protein: CAISESEGQYYNEQFF.

This clone appeared once. The chain joins TRBV9 to TRBJ2-1, with 12 bases that match TRBD2. The V segment lost 2 bases and the J segment 8 bases; nucleotides outside the gene matches: 14. Germline V CDR1 and CDR2: SGDLS, YYNGEE. This CDR3 is 18 amino acids long. The CDR3 region has the DNA TGTGCCAGCAGCGTGCCTAGCGGGAGGGCCTGGAGTAGGGATGAGCAGTTCTTC. Amino acid sequence: CASSVPSGRAWSRDEQFF. The full variable domain, completed using reference TRBV9 and TRBJ2-1, is DSGVTQTPKHLITATGQRVTLRCSPRSGDLSVYWYQQSLDQGLQFLIQYYNGEERAKGNILERFSAQQFPDLHSELNLSSLELGDSALYFCASSVPSGRAWSRDEQFFGPGTRLTVL.

CDR3 region: CASSISSSGSYEQYF. CDR3 bases: TGTGCCAGTAGTATATCTTCCAGCGGGAGTTACGAGCAGTACTTC. The rearrangement uses TRBV19 and TRBJ2-7, with TRBD2 identical over 8 bases. With V trimmed by 2 bases and J by 4 bases, 7 bases remained unmatched. Germline loops: CDR1 LNHDA, CDR2 SQIVND (reference sequence). The CDR3 has 15 amino acids.

A single count supports this clone. The chain combines TRBV23-1 with TRBJ2-7; unclear D gene. TRBV23-1 is noted as an ORF with a role that remains uncertain. Trimming removed 0 bases from V and 2 bases from J, with 17 bases in between. This CDR3 region has 17 residues. The CDR3, as DNA: TGCGCCAGCAGTCAATCGCCCGCATGTACCGCTACCTACGAGCAGTACTTC. Residues: CASSQSPACTATYEQYF.

The rearrangement uses TRBV7-9 and TRBJ2-7; 7 bases agree with TRBD1. Per germline, CDR1 SEHNR and CDR2 FQNEAQ (reference sequence). J lost 2 bases, V lost 6 bases, and 10 bases had no gene match. The CDR3 extends over 15 amino acids. The CDR3 nucleotides read TGTGCCAGCAGTTCAAGTGGGGACAGTCCCTACGAGCAGTACTTC. Protein product: CASSSSGDSPYEQYF.

The V gene is TRBV6-2 or TRBV6-3, the J gene TRBJ2-3, with 11 nucleotides matching TRBD2. This CDR3 comprises 18 residues. V lost 2 bases to trimming and J lost 0 bases; unmatched junction nucleotides: 7. The V gene's germline CDR1 is MNHEY and CDR2 SVGEGT. The chain's CDR3 is CASSYPTRTSGSTDTQYF. CDR3 coding DNA: TGTGCCAGCAGTTACCCAACCCGGACTAGCGGGAGCACAGATACGCAGTATTTT.

The chain combines TRBV5-1 with TRBJ2-1, with 8 bases identical to TRBD2. Unmatched junction bases numbered 1, after V lost 2 bases and J lost 0 bases. Germline CDR1 is SGHRS and CDR2 is YFSETQ. The CDR3 is 15 amino acids. CDR3 sequence: CASSLAGDSYNEQFF. CDR3 DNA: TGCGCCAGCAGCTTAGCGGGAGACTCCTACAATGAGCAGTTCTTC.

The CDR3 sequence is CAGGQGHDQPQHF. Written as DNA, the CDR3 is TGTGCCGGCGGACAGGGGCATGATCAGCCCCAGCATTTT. This rearrangement joins TRBV2 to TRBJ1-5, with TRBD1 matching 9 bases. V was pared by 11 bases and J by 5 bases, with 7 bases of the junction left unmatched. The V gene's germline CDR1 is SNHLY and CDR2 FYNNEI. The CDR3 is 13 amino acids.

The genes are TRBV30 and TRBJ2-3; 7 nucleotides line up with TRBD2. Per the germline V gene, CDR1 is GTSNPN and CDR2 is SVGIG (reference sequence). With 7 bases clipped from V and 5 bases from J, the junction kept 12 bases outside the gene matches. The length of the CDR3 is 14 residues. The CDR3 region is CASLQSGVIDTQYF. In nucleotides, the CDR3 is TGTGCCTCTTTACAGAGCGGGGTGATAGATACGCAGTATTTT.

The chain couples TRBV5-5 to TRBJ1-3; D is uncertain. V was clipped by 0 bases and J by 0 bases, with 7 bases between them. The CDR3 runs 15 residues. In germline, CDR1 is SGHKS, CDR2 YYEKEE (reference sequence). For the CDR3, the DNA is TGTGCCAGCAGCTTGGATCACAGCTCTGGAAACACCATATATTTT. This encodes CASSLDHSSGNTIYF. The whole variable domain, remainder taken from reference TRBV5-5 and TRBJ1-3, is DAGVTQSPTHLIKTRGQQVTLRCSPISGHKSVSWYQQVLGQGPQFIFQYYEKEERGRGNFPDRFSARQFPNYSSELNVNALLLGDSALYLCASSLDHSSGNTIYFGEGSWLTVV.

This chain uses TRBV27 with TRBJ2-7; 8 nucleotides align to TRBD2. CDR1 MNHEY and CDR2 SMNVEV come from the germline V gene (reference sequence). Trimming cost V 3 bases and J 4 bases; bases outside gene matches: 5. There are 14 residues in the CDR3. The CDR3 coding sequence is TGTGCCAGCAGTTTTGGCGGGAGGTCGTACGAGCAGTACTTC. It yields the protein CASSFGGRSYEQYF.

This chain uses TRBV6-6 with TRBJ1-1; 7 nucleotides line up with TRBD1. This CDR3 is built from 14 residues. V dropped 6 bases and J dropped 1; count of bases not matched to a gene: 5. Per the germline V gene, CDR1 is MNHNY and CDR2 is SVGAGI (reference sequence). CDR3 sequence reads: CASSKGQPNTEAFF. The DNA of the CDR3 is TGTGCCAGCAGCAAGGGACAGCCGAACACTGAAGCTTTCTTT.

For the CDR3, the DNA is TGTGCCTGGAGTGTAACCGCTACCGTCTATGGCTACACCTTC. Translation: CAWSVTATVYGYTF. The genes are TRBV30 and TRBJ1-2; D remains ambiguous. Trimming removed 0 bases at V and 4 bases at J, with 12 bases between. Germline values: CDR1 GTSNPN, CDR2 SVGIG (reference sequence). The CDR3 has 14 residues.

This rearrangement joins TRBV12-3 or TRBV12-4 to TRBJ1-5; D is undetermined. The CDR3 has 13 amino acids. Trimming pared 3 bases from V and 3 bases from J, leaving 6 bases between. CDR3 region: CASSLGDNQPQHF. DNA for the CDR3: TGTGCCAGCAGTTTGGGAGACAATCAGCCCCAGCATTTT.

The rearrangement uses TRBV11-1 and TRBJ2-1; TRBD2 might be the D (6 bases). CDR1 and CDR2 (germline): SGHAT, FQDESV (reference sequence). CDR3 length equals 15 residues. Trimming took off 2 bases at V and 7 bases at J, with 15 bases between the two ends. The CDR3 loop is CASSLSAAGRNEQFF. DNA of the CDR3: TGTGCCAGCAGCTTATCGGCGGCAGGGAGGAATGAGCAGTTCTTC.

The chain links TRBV6-4 to TRBJ2-3; perhaps TRBD2 as D (6 bases). Trimming left V 6 bases short and J 6 bases short, with 13 bases between. Germline-derived CDR1 and CDR2 are MRHNA and SNTAGT. This CDR3 is 13 amino acids long. DNA for the CDR3: TGTGCCAGCAGCCCCAGACGGGGGGATACGCAGTATTTT. This gives the protein CASSPRRGDTQYF.

V is TRBV5-1 and J is TRBJ1-1; a possible D gene is TRBD1 (5 bases). Trimming stripped 0 bases from V and 3 bases from J, with 12 bases between. The CDR3 covers 15 residues. Germline V gives CDR1 SGHRS, CDR2 YFSETQ. CDR3 bases: TGCGCCAGCAGCTTGGTCGGGGGGTTGTACACTGAAGCTTTCTTT. Translating it yields CASSLVGGLYTEAFF.

This clone was counted once. Here the CDR3 reads CASSLSSGRGEQFF. CDR3 DNA sequence: TGTGCCAGCAGCTTGTCTAGCGGCCGGGGGGAGCAGTTCTTC. This rearrangement joins TRBV5-4 to TRBJ2-1; 7 nucleotides match TRBD2. Germline assignment: CDR1 SGHNT and CDR2 YYREEE (reference sequence). This CDR3 comprises 14 residues. The ends lost 1 base at V and 10 bases at J; junction bases unmatched: 8.

This clone was seen once. The chain employs TRBV10-3 and TRBJ2-7; D remains ambiguous. The length of the CDR3 is 16 residues. From germline, CDR1 is ENHRY and CDR2 SYGVKD. V gave up 0 bases and J gave up 1 base, with 13 bases separating them. Here the CDR3 reads CAISESRDTYSYEQYF. CDR3 DNA sequence: TGTGCCATCAGTGAGTCTCGAGATACTTATTCCTACGAGCAGTACTTC.

The rearrangement uses TRBV5-1 and TRBJ2-5, with D possibly TRBD2 on 6 matching bases. CDR3 length equals 14 residues. The germline V and J ends were trimmed by 0 bases and 5 bases, with 11 bases remaining between them. Germline CDR1 and CDR2: SGHRS and YFSETQ. The DNA for the CDR3 is TGCGCCAGCAGCTTGGGGAGGGCCGGGGAGACCCAGTACTTC. Encoded protein: CASSLGRAGETQYF.

The chain links TRBV15 to TRBJ2-7; the match to TRBD1 covers 7 bases. The CDR3 spans 15 residues. V lost 2 bases and J lost 3; bases outside the gene matches: 7. The germline gives CDR1 LNHNV, CDR2 YYDKDF (reference sequence). The CDR3 reads CATSRRQGPGYEQYV. CDR3 nucleotides: TGTGCCACCAGCAGAAGACAGGGTCCGGGCTACGAGCAGTACGTC.

This chain links TRBV10-3 with TRBJ2-7; D remains unclear. In germline, CDR1 is ENHRY, CDR2 SYGVKD. V lost 3 bases to trimming and J lost 5 bases, with 14 bases between them. CDR3 size: 14 residues. Here the CDR3 reads CAISDSAAADEQYF. CDR3 bases: TGTGCCATCAGTGATTCCGCCGCCGCGGACGAGCAGTACTTC.

This chain uses TRBV4-2 with TRBJ2-3; D is unclear. This CDR3 has 16 amino acids. The V end lost 0 bases, the J end lost 2 bases, and 12 bases lay between the germline ends. Germline lookup yields CDR1 LGHNA and CDR2 YNFKEQ. CDR3 coding DNA: TGTGCCAGCAGCCAAGAGGGTTTGGGCTCCACAGATACGCAGTATTTT. Its translation: CASSQEGLGSTDTQYF.

In this sample, this clone turned up once. V gene TRBV6-2 or TRBV6-3 combines with J gene TRBJ1-2, with D possibly matching TRBD1 (5 bases). The CDR3 contains 15 residues. Trimming took 3 bases from V and 0 from J, leaving 11 bases between them. In germline, CDR1 is MNHEY, CDR2 SVGEGT. The CDR3 loop is CASSYDSTSNYGYTF. CDR3 nucleotide sequence: TGTGCCAGCAGTTATGACAGTACCTCTAACTATGGCTACACCTTC.

J is TRBJ2-3 and V is TRBV27, with 9 nucleotides matching TRBD2. The junction had 3 bases not matched to a gene; V was cut back by 4 bases and J by 4 bases. Germline V lookup: CDR1 MNHEY, CDR2 SMNVEV (reference sequence). The CDR3 sequence is 14 residues long. CDR3 residues: CASSWGGGADTQYF. The CDR3, as DNA: TGTGCCAGCAGTTGGGGCGGGGGGGCAGATACGCAGTATTTT.

This clone has just a few counts. This chain uses TRBV4-2 with TRBJ2-5, with 11 bases fitting TRBD2. CDR1 is LGHNA and CDR2 is YNFKEQ in the germline V gene. The CDR3 consists of 18 residues. V trimming: 0 bases; J trimming: 5 bases; junction bases outside the gene matches: 11. This CDR3 is CASSQDALLAGERETQYF. Here the CDR3 DNA reads TGTGCCAGCAGCCAAGATGCGCTACTAGCGGGAGAGAGGGAGACCCAGTACTTC.

J is TRBJ2-2 and V is TRBV28, with 8 nucleotides matching TRBD2. The CDR3 loop spans 15 amino acids. Trimming cost V 3 bases and J 6 bases; bases outside gene matches: 6. The germline CDR1 and CDR2 sequences are MDHEN and SYDVKM. CDR3 region: CASSFHGRGSGELFF. The CDR3 DNA follows: TGTGCCAGCAGTTTCCACGGGAGGGGTTCCGGGGAGCTGTTTTTT.

The V gene is TRBV11-2, the J gene TRBJ1-1; D call uncertain. The V gene's germline CDR1 is SGHAT and CDR2 FQNNGV. The CDR3 loop spans 13 amino acids. V was pared by 6 bases and J by 0 bases, with 8 bases between. The CDR3 region has the DNA TGTGCCAGCAGGCGGGATATGAACACTGAAGCTTTCTTT. Translated: CASRRDMNTEAFF.

The CDR3 protein is CAWSALDSRPGEYGYTF. The CDR3 coding sequence is TGTGCCTGGAGTGCTCTGGACAGCCGTCCAGGGGAGTATGGCTACACCTTC. J is TRBJ1-2 and V is TRBV30; D possibly corresponds to TRBD1 (6 bases). The germline gives CDR1 GTSNPN, CDR2 SVGIG (reference sequence). The length of the CDR3 is 17 residues. The ends were cut back, 1 base at V and 5 bases at J, with 23 bases in the middle.

The rearrangement uses TRBV5-4 and TRBJ2-4; 9 nucleotides match TRBD2. Germline CDR1 is SGHNT and CDR2 is YYREEE (reference sequence). The CDR3 runs to 16 residues. V trimming: 1 base; J trimming: 6 bases; junction bases outside the gene matches: 8. The CDR3 nucleotides read TGTGCCAGCAGCTTGCGTGCTAGCGGGACGACAAACATTCAGTACTTC. Translation gives CASSLRASGTTNIQYF.